This T cell receptor (beta chain) was captured in a study of regulatory T cells in long-lasting Graves disease. Study findings and constraints: The persistent group shared about 2,500 public clonotypes, more than the roughly 970 shared by new patients. Accuracy may have been reduced by the small sample size. The study examined only peripheral blood, not thyroid tissue. Segments TRBV28, TRBJ1-2 and TRBJ2-5 showed preferential usage in persistent disease.

Building of the TCR beta libraries involved iRepertoire HTBI primers and Arm-PCR of CDR3 regions. TCRdb re-derived calls from the multiplex PCR reads in MiXCR, one entry per CDR3 protein. The sample holds some 370,000 distinct CDR3 sequences; less than 25% are singletons and the top ten take 20% to 25%. This clonotype was detected ten times or more. Its antigen remains unidentified. Time point given: persistent/refractory GD, antithyroid drugs over 5 years with positive TRAb. Isolated PBMC RNA provided the starting material for the TCR library. This CDR3 is 15 amino acids long. Trimming cost V 4 bases and J 6 bases; bases outside gene matches: 9. Germline lookup yields CDR1 SGHAT and CDR2 FQNNGV.

The receptor's source is a female donor with Graves disease. The chain employs TRBV11-2 and TRBJ2-7; 10 bases align to TRBD2. Sequencing used peripheral blood mononuclear cells (PBMCs), obtained when the disease was refractory, from a patient treated with antithyroid drugs. This CDR3 is CASSSHSASGSEQYF. The DNA of the CDR3 is TGTGCCAGCAGCTCCCACTCGGCTAGCGGGAGCGAGCAGTACTTC.